This T cell receptor beta chain is drawn from a study of blood T cell repertoires in COVID-19. Trimming pared 5 bases from V and 1 base from J, leaving 6 bases between. The CDR3 runs to 13 residues. The germline V gene encodes CDR1 SGHRS and CDR2 YFSETQ. Original processing notes: Counts of nucleated cells, estimated from reference gene primer amplification, were obtained. Data came from immunoSEQ multiplex PCR; TCRdb stores just in-frame clones and leaves some out. That table gives V, J and clone size, and the DNA gave D and trimming. Of around 200,000 clones in the sample, about 83% were seen once. This receptor was identified in a man aged 50 to 60 with active or convalescent COVID-19. The gene calls are TRBV5-1 and TRBJ1-4; the D is unclear. The sequencing input was peripheral blood. CDR3 nucleotide sequence: TGCGCCAGCAGAGACATAACTAATGAAAAACTGTTTTTT. This sequence encodes CASRDITNEKLFF.